This T cell receptor (beta chain) was documented in a study of T cell repertoires in cytomegalovirus infection. Study as a whole: Matching HLA type and CMV infection were both indicated by public TCR beta signatures.

There are many counts of this clonotype. Its antigen is as yet unknown. TCRdb passed the reads through MiXCR, listing each CDR3 protein once. The repertoire has about 360,000 distinct CDR3 sequences, approximately 18% of them found once; the top ten carry about 10%. Study-level points and caveats: In two of eight donors, the top clonotype was HLA-C-restricted CMV-specific. Public TCR beta family frequency separated CMV-and-HLA carriers, including in an independent cohort.

The source is a human donor in good health (CMV status not recorded). Some clones in this sample may be carry-over from other donors' samples. The sequencing input was PBMCs.

CDR3 protein: CASSLGTSGYSYEQYF. As DNA, the CDR3 is TGTGCCAGCAGCTTAGGGACTAGCGGCTACTCCTACGAGCAGTACTTC. The chain carries TRBV7-2 and TRBJ2-7; 10 nucleotides align to TRBD2. This CDR3 comprises 16 residues. V was clipped by 1 base and J by 0 bases; unmatched bases: 3. The germline CDR1 and CDR2 sequences are SGHTA and FQGNSA.